These T cell receptor beta chains were read from a single sample in a study of T-cell reconstitution after alpha-beta-depleted transplantation in children. From the PCR reads, TCRdb called clonotypes with MiXCR, one entry per CDR3 protein. This table has some 200,000 distinct CDR3 sequences, less than 15% appearing once. Sequencing used PBMCs from the stem cell graft donor, obtained from the stem cell graft. The receptors originated from a human donor who donated a stem cell graft to a child with acute lymphoblastic leukemia. The CDR3 runs from the conserved cysteine through the conserved F or W. Fields, in order: CDR3 protein, CDR3 DNA, D gene, V gene, J gene, clone size. The D gene is left open where the match is weak. Clone size is given for some rows only: seen once, a few or many times, or a class if the clone is expanded.

CDR3 protein: CASSQEPSKAYYEQYF; CDR3 DNA: TGCGCCAGCAGCCAAGAACCCTCGAAAGCTTACTACGAGCAGTACTTC; D gene: -; V gene: TRBV4-1; J gene: TRBJ2-7; clone size: many
CDR3 protein: CSATSGGTEAFF; CDR3 DNA: TGCAGTGCTACTTCAGGGGGCACTGAAGCTTTCTTT; D gene: TRBD1; V gene: TRBV20-1; J gene: TRBJ1-1; clone size: many
CDR3 protein: CTPAPIGGTDTQYF; CDR3 DNA: TGCACTCCGGCCCCGATTGGTGGCACAGATACGCAGTATTTT; D gene: -; V gene: TRBV20-1; J gene: TRBJ2-3; clone size: few
CDR3 protein: CASSFGRIEGSEQYF; CDR3 DNA: TGTGCCAGCAGCTTCGGAAGAATAGAAGGGAGCGAGCAGTACTTC; D gene: -; V gene: TRBV11-3; J gene: TRBJ2-7; clone size: few
CDR3 protein: CASTKDSGSLWSIQYF; CDR3 DNA: TGTGCCAGTACGAAGGATAGCGGGAGCCTTTGGAGCATTCAGTACTTC; D gene: TRBD2; V gene: TRBV19; J gene: TRBJ2-4; clone size: many
CDR3 protein: CASSYSGGREDTQYF; CDR3 DNA: TGTGCCAGCAGTTACTCGGGAGGGAGGGAGGATACGCAGTATTTT; D gene: TRBD2; V gene: TRBV6-5; J gene: TRBJ2-3; clone size: few
CDR3 protein: CASSWGTGGGNEAFF; CDR3 DNA: TGCGCCAGCAGCTGGGGGACAGGGGGAGGGAATGAAGCTTTCTTT; D gene: TRBD1; V gene: TRBV5-1; J gene: TRBJ1-1; clone size: few
CDR3 protein: CASSLATGASSYNEQFF; CDR3 DNA: TGCGCCAGCAGCTTGGCAACAGGGGCCTCCTCCTACAATGAGCAGTTCTTC; D gene: TRBD1; V gene: TRBV5-1; J gene: TRBJ2-1; clone size: -
CDR3 protein: CSASGQGTEAFF; CDR3 DNA: TGCAGTGCATCAGGGCAGGGAACTGAAGCTTTCTTT; D gene: -; V gene: TRBV20-1; J gene: TRBJ1-1; clone size: once
CDR3 protein: CASSSPSGRDWDEQYF; CDR3 DNA: TGTGCCAGCAGTTCCCCTAGCGGGAGGGATTGGGACGAGCAGTACTTC; D gene: TRBD2; V gene: TRBV6-5; J gene: TRBJ2-7; clone size: -
CDR3 protein: CASSPFVASGNNEQFF; CDR3 DNA: TGTGCCAGCTCACCATTCGTGGCTAGCGGTAACAATGAGCAGTTCTTC; D gene: TRBD2; V gene: TRBV18; J gene: TRBJ2-1; clone size: -
CDR3 protein: CASAAGQEETQYF; CDR3 DNA: TGTGCCAGCGCGGCGGGACAGGAGGAGACCCAGTACTTC; D gene: TRBD1; V gene: TRBV12-3/TRBV12-4; J gene: TRBJ2-5; clone size: many
CDR3 protein: CASTATELRTQYF; CDR3 DNA: TGTGCCAGCACCGCGACAGAACTGAGGACCCAGTACTTC; D gene: -; V gene: TRBV7-9; J gene: TRBJ2-5; clone size: many
CDR3 protein: CASRHQGNTEAFF; CDR3 DNA: TGTGCCAGCAGACACCAGGGGAACACTGAAGCTTTCTTT; D gene: -; V gene: TRBV5-6; J gene: TRBJ1-1; clone size: many
CDR3 protein: CASSSGLEETQYF; CDR3 DNA: TGCGCCAGCAGCTCTGGACTAGAAGAGACCCAGTACTTC; D gene: TRBD2; V gene: TRBV10-2; J gene: TRBJ2-5; clone size: many
CDR3 protein: CASSSFPPLLGPTGELFF; CDR3 DNA: TGTGCCAGCAGCTCCTTTCCCCCACTACTAGGCCCCACCGGGGAGCTGTTTTTT; D gene: -; V gene: TRBV11-2; J gene: TRBJ2-2; clone size: -
CDR3 protein: CSVAPTSGRATDTQYF; CDR3 DNA: TGCAGCGTTGCCCCTACTAGCGGGAGGGCTACAGATACGCAGTATTTT; D gene: TRBD2; V gene: TRBV29-1; J gene: TRBJ2-3; clone size: many
CDR3 protein: CASTCPGTSGRGGLSYEQYF; CDR3 DNA: TGCGCCAGCACCTGCCCCGGGACTAGCGGGAGAGGGGGCCTTTCCTACGAGCAGTACTTC; D gene: TRBD2; V gene: TRBV23-1; J gene: TRBJ2-7; clone size: few
CDR3 protein: CASSQGDKGYNEQFF; CDR3 DNA: TGTGCCAGCAGCCAAGGGGACAAGGGCTACAATGAGCAGTTCTTC; D gene: -; V gene: TRBV14; J gene: TRBJ2-1; clone size: -
CDR3 protein: CASSLMGGSYNEQFF; CDR3 DNA: TGTGCCAGCAGCTTAATGGGAGGCTCCTACAATGAGCAGTTCTTC; D gene: -; V gene: TRBV7-2; J gene: TRBJ2-1; clone size: few
CDR3 protein: CASSLDPATYEQYF; CDR3 DNA: TGTGCCAGCAGCTTGGATCCTGCCACCTACGAGCAGTACTTC; D gene: -; V gene: TRBV5-6; J gene: TRBJ2-7; clone size: many
CDR3 protein: CASSWAPGAKNIQYF; CDR3 DNA: TGTGCCAGCAGCTGGGCCCCGGGGGCCAAAAACATTCAGTACTTC; D gene: -; V gene: TRBV5-6; J gene: TRBJ2-4; clone size: many
CDR3 protein: CSARDLSGSGYEQFF; CDR3 DNA: TGCAGTGCTAGAGATCTAAGCGGGAGTGGGTATGAGCAGTTCTTC; D gene: TRBD2; V gene: TRBV20-1; J gene: TRBJ2-1; clone size: many
CDR3 protein: CASSSGGTDTQYF; CDR3 DNA: TGCGCCAGCAGCTCAGGGGGTACCGATACGCAGTATTTT; D gene: TRBD1; V gene: TRBV5-1; J gene: TRBJ2-3; clone size: many
CDR3 protein: CASSSGTGFHEQYF; CDR3 DNA: TGTGCCAGCAGTTCCGGGACAGGGTTCCACGAGCAGTACTTC; D gene: TRBD1; V gene: TRBV12-3/TRBV12-4; J gene: TRBJ2-7; clone size: many
CDR3 protein: CASSLGATEETQYF; CDR3 DNA: TGCGCCAGCAGCCTGGGTGCCACAGAAGAGACCCAGTACTTC; D gene: -; V gene: TRBV5-1; J gene: TRBJ2-5; clone size: many
CDR3 protein: CSAGDPGTSGVGYLREQYF; CDR3 DNA: TGCAGTGCTGGAGATCCGGGGACTAGCGGGGTGGGGTATCTACGCGAGCAGTACTTC; D gene: TRBD2; V gene: TRBV20-1; J gene: TRBJ2-7; clone size: -
CDR3 protein: CASSLDVELNEQFF; CDR3 DNA: TGTGCCAGCAGCTTAGATGTAGAGCTCAATGAGCAGTTCTTC; D gene: -; V gene: TRBV11-2; J gene: TRBJ2-1; clone size: many
CDR3 protein: CASSFGTGVSYNEQFF; CDR3 DNA: TGCGCCAGCAGCTTTGGAACAGGGGTATCCTACAATGAGCAGTTCTTC; D gene: TRBD1; V gene: TRBV5-1; J gene: TRBJ2-1; clone size: -
CDR3 protein: CASSFRRLAGRPYEQYF; CDR3 DNA: TGTGCCAGCAGTTTTCGACGACTAGCGGGAAGGCCCTACGAGCAGTACTTC; D gene: TRBD2; V gene: TRBV27; J gene: TRBJ2-7; clone size: many
CDR3 protein: CASTGAGAYGYTF; CDR3 DNA: TGTGCCAGCACGGGCGCGGGTGCCTATGGCTACACCTTC; D gene: -; V gene: TRBV27; J gene: TRBJ1-2; clone size: many
CDR3 protein: CASGLGWDNEQFF; CDR3 DNA: TGCGCCAGCGGCTTGGGATGGGACAATGAGCAGTTCTTC; D gene: -; V gene: TRBV5-1; J gene: TRBJ2-1; clone size: -
CDR3 protein: CASSPLNRGPGNEQFF; CDR3 DNA: TGTGCCAGCAGCCCACTTAACAGGGGGCCTGGCAATGAGCAGTTCTTC; D gene: TRBD1; V gene: TRBV27; J gene: TRBJ2-1; clone size: many
CDR3 protein: CSAPQLAGGNEQFF; CDR3 DNA: TGCAGTGCTCCCCAGCTAGCGGGAGGCAATGAGCAGTTCTTC; D gene: TRBD2; V gene: TRBV20-1; J gene: TRBJ2-1; clone size: many
CDR3 protein: CASSRSPGARNTEAFF; CDR3 DNA: TGCGCCAGCAGCCGGAGTCCGGGGGCGAGGAACACTGAAGCTTTCTTT; D gene: -; V gene: TRBV5-1; J gene: TRBJ1-1; clone size: many
CDR3 protein: CASRNGVFRSGANVLTF; CDR3 DNA: TGTGCCAGCAGAAATGGGGTGTTCCGCTCTGGGGCCAACGTCCTGACTTTC; D gene: -; V gene: TRBV2; J gene: TRBJ2-6; clone size: many
CDR3 protein: CASSLVPSGSRVNEQFF; CDR3 DNA: TGTGCCAGCAGCTTAGTACCTAGCGGGAGTAGGGTCAATGAGCAGTTCTTC; D gene: TRBD2; V gene: TRBV11-2; J gene: TRBJ2-1; clone size: few
CDR3 protein: CSAGVAGAGEQFF; CDR3 DNA: TGCAGTGCCGGGGTGGCGGGAGCGGGCGAGCAGTTCTTC; D gene: TRBD2; V gene: TRBV20-1; J gene: TRBJ2-1; clone size: many
CDR3 protein: CASSMRISTDTQYF; CDR3 DNA: TGCGCCAGCAGTATGCGGATTAGCACAGATACGCAGTATTTT; D gene: -; V gene: TRBV5-1; J gene: TRBJ2-3; clone size: -
CDR3 protein: CASSIGRLADTGELFF; CDR3 DNA: TGTGCCAGTAGTATAGGCAGACTAGCGGACACCGGGGAGCTGTTTTTT; D gene: TRBD2; V gene: TRBV19; J gene: TRBJ2-2; clone size: -
CDR3 protein: CASSLEGNEQFF; CDR3 DNA: TGCGCCAGCAGCTTGGAGGGCAATGAGCAGTTCTTC; D gene: -; V gene: TRBV5-1; J gene: TRBJ2-1; clone size: many
CDR3 protein: CASSRAGSSYNEQFF; CDR3 DNA: TGTGCCAGCAGTCGAGCGGGGAGCTCCTACAATGAGCAGTTCTTC; D gene: TRBD2; V gene: TRBV6-1; J gene: TRBJ2-1; clone size: many
CDR3 protein: CASVSDREETQYF; CDR3 DNA: TGTGCCAGCGTTAGCGACAGGGAAGAGACCCAGTACTTC; D gene: TRBD1; V gene: TRBV28; J gene: TRBJ2-5; clone size: once
CDR3 protein: CASSLGGAGYNEQFF; CDR3 DNA: TGCGCCAGCAGCCTGGGGGGAGCCGGATACAATGAGCAGTTCTTC; D gene: -; V gene: TRBV5-1; J gene: TRBJ2-1; clone size: many
CDR3 protein: CASSYSSPLFRDGYEQFF; CDR3 DNA: TGTGCCAGCAGTTACTCGAGCCCCCTTTTCAGGGACGGCTATGAGCAGTTCTTC; D gene: -; V gene: TRBV6-2/TRBV6-3; J gene: TRBJ2-1; clone size: -
CDR3 protein: CSEPGGGVRAEAFF; CDR3 DNA: TGCAGTGAGCCCGGCGGGGGAGTAAGGGCTGAAGCTTTCTTT; D gene: -; V gene: TRBV20-1; J gene: TRBJ1-1; clone size: many
CDR3 protein: CSARQGVEQETQYF; CDR3 DNA: TGCAGCGCTAGACAGGGAGTGGAACAAGAGACCCAGTACTTC; D gene: TRBD1; V gene: TRBV29-1; J gene: TRBJ2-5; clone size: few
CDR3 protein: CSARITLAIPANEQFF; CDR3 DNA: TGCAGTGCTAGAATAACTTTGGCCATCCCCGCAAATGAGCAGTTCTTC; D gene: -; V gene: TRBV20-1; J gene: TRBJ2-1; clone size: many
CDR3 protein: CASIAKGASNQPQHF; CDR3 DNA: TGCGCCAGCATCGCGAAGGGGGCCAGCAATCAGCCCCAGCATTTT; D gene: TRBD1; V gene: TRBV5-1; J gene: TRBJ1-5; clone size: many
CDR3 protein: CSARGAYTGGETQYF; CDR3 DNA: TGCAGTGCTAGAGGCGCTTATACAGGGGGCGAGACCCAGTACTTC; D gene: TRBD1; V gene: TRBV20-1; J gene: TRBJ2-5; clone size: few
CDR3 protein: CASSLDAGLNQPQHF; CDR3 DNA: TGTGCCAGCAGTTTGGACGCGGGGCTCAATCAGCCCCAGCATTTT; D gene: -; V gene: TRBV12-3/TRBV12-4; J gene: TRBJ1-5; clone size: many
CDR3 protein: CASSLDLQGAGTEAFF; CDR3 DNA: TGCGCCAGCAGCTTGGATTTGCAGGGGGCGGGCACTGAAGCTTTCTTT; D gene: TRBD1; V gene: TRBV5-1; J gene: TRBJ1-1; clone size: -
CDR3 protein: CASSPGLAGDGPGELFF; CDR3 DNA: TGCGCCAGCAGCCCGGGACTAGCGGGAGACGGTCCCGGGGAGCTGTTTTTT; D gene: TRBD2; V gene: TRBV4-1; J gene: TRBJ2-2; clone size: many
CDR3 protein: CASSLRPLAKNIQYF; CDR3 DNA: TGTGCCAGTAGTCTAAGACCGCTAGCCAAAAACATTCAGTACTTC; D gene: -; V gene: TRBV19; J gene: TRBJ2-4; clone size: -
CDR3 protein: CAGSGLSTATSGANVLTF; CDR3 DNA: TGTGCCGGCAGCGGCTTGTCGACGGCCACCTCTGGGGCCAACGTCCTGACTTTC; D gene: -; V gene: TRBV25-1; J gene: TRBJ2-6; clone size: few
CDR3 protein: CASSYDRTDGGYTF; CDR3 DNA: TGTGCCAGCAGTTACGATCGGACAGATGGCGGCTACACCTTC; D gene: -; V gene: TRBV6-2/TRBV6-3; J gene: TRBJ1-2; clone size: -
CDR3 protein: CSARGGSRTSTDTQYF; CDR3 DNA: TGCAGTGCTAGAGGGGGGAGTCGAACCAGCACAGATACGCAGTATTTT; D gene: -; V gene: TRBV20-1; J gene: TRBJ2-3; clone size: -
CDR3 protein: CSVAGVDEKLFF; CDR3 DNA: TGCAGCGTAGCAGGGGTTGATGAAAAACTGTTTTTT; D gene: -; V gene: TRBV29-1; J gene: TRBJ1-4; clone size: many
CDR3 protein: CSVGTTAIPYYEQYF; CDR3 DNA: TGCAGCGTTGGGACGACAGCAATTCCTTACTACGAGCAGTACTTC; D gene: -; V gene: TRBV29-1; J gene: TRBJ2-7; clone size: many